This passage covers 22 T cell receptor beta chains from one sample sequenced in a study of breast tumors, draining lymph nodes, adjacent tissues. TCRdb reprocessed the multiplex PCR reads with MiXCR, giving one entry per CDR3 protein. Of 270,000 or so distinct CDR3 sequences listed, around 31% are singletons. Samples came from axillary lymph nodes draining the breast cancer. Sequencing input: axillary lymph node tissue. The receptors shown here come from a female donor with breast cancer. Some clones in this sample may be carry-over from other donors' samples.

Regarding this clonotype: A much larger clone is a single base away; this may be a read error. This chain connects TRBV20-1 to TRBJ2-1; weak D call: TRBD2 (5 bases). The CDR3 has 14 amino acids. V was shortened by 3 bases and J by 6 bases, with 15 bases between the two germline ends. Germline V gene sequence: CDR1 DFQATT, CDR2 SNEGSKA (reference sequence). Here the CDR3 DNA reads TGCAGTGCTAGTTTCCTAGCAGAAAGCAATGAGCAGTTCTTC. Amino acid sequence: CSASFLAESNEQFF.

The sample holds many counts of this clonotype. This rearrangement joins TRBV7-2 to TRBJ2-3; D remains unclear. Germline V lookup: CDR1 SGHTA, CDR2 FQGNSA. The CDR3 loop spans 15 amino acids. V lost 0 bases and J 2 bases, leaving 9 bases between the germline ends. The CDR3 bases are TGTGCCAGCAGCTTAGCATCCGCATACACAGATACGCAGTATTTT. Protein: CASSLASAYTDTQYF.

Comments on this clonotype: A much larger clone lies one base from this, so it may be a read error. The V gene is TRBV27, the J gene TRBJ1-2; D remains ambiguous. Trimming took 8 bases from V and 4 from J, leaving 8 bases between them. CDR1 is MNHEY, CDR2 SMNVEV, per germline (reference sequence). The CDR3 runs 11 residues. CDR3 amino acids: CASRDSYGYTF. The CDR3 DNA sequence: TGTGCCAGCCGGGATAGCTATGGCTACACCTTC.

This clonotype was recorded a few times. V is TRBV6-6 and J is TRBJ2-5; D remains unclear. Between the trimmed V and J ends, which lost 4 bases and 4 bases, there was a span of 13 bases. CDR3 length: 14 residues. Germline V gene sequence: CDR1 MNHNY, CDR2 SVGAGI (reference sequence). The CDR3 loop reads CASSCSTLRETQYF. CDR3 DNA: TGTGCCAGCAGTTGCTCGACTCTCCGAGAGACCCAGTACTTC.

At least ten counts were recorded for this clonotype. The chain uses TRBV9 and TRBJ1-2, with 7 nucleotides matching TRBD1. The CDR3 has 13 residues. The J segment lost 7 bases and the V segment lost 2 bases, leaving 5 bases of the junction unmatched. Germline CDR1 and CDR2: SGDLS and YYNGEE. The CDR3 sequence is CASSVEGAIGYTF. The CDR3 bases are TGTGCCAGCAGCGTTGAGGGGGCGATTGGCTACACCTTC.

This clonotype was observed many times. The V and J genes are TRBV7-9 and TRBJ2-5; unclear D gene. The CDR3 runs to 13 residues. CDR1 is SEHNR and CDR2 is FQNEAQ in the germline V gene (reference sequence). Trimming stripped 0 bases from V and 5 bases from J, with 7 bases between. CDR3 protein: CASSLAGYETQYF. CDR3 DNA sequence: TGTGCCAGCAGCTTAGCAGGTTACGAGACCCAGTACTTC. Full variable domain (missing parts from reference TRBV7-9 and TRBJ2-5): DTGVSQNPRHKITKRGQNVTFRCDPISEHNRLYWYRQTLGQGPEFLTYFQNEAQLEKSRLLSDRFSAERPKGSFSTLEIQRTEQGDSAMYLCASSLAGYETQYFGPGTRLLVL.

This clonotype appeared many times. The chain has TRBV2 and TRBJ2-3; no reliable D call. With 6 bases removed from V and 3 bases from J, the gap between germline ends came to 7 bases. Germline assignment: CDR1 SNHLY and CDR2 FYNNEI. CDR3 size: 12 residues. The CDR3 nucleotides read TGTGCCAGCAGGGGCCGTACAGATACGCAGTATTTT. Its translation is CASRGRTDTQYF.

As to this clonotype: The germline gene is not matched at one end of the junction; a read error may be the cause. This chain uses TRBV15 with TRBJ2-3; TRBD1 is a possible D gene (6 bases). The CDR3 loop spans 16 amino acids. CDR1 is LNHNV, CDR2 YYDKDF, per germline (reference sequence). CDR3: CATSGEHRAHTDTQYF. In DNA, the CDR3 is TGTGCCACCAGCGGAGAGCACAGGGCCCACACAGATACGCAGTATTTT.

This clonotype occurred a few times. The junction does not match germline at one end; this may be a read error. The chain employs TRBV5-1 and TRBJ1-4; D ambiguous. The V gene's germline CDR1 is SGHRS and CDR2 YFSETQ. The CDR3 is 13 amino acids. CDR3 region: CASRGPPNENLFF. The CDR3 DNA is TGCGCCAGCAGGGGCCCTCCTAATGAAAACCTGTTTTTT.

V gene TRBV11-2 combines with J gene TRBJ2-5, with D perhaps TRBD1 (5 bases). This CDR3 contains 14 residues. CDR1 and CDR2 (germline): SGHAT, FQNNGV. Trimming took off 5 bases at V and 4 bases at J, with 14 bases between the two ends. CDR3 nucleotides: TGTGCCAGCAGCCGTGGGTGGGGCATAGAGACCCAGTACTTC. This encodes CASSRGWGIETQYF.

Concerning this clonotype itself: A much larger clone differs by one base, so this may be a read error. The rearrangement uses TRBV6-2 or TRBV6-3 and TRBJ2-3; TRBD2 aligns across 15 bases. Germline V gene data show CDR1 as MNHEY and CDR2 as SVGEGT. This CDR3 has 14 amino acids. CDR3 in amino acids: CVSRGLAGGHTQYF. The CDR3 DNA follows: TGTGTCAGCCGGGGACTAGCGGGAGGTCATACGCAGTATTTT.

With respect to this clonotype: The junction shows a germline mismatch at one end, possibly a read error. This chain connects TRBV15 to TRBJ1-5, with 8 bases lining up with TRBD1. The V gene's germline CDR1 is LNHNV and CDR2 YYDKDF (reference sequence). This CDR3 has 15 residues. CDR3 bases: TGTGCCGCCAGCAGAGGGCGACAGGGGAGACAGCCTCAGCATTTT. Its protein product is CAASRGRQGRQPQHF.

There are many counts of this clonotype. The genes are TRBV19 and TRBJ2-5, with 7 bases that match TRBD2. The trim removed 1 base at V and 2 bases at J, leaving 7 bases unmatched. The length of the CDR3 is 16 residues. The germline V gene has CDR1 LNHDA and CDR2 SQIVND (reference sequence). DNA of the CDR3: TGTGCCAGTAGTATAGGGGGGGGTGCCCCACAAGAGACCCAGTACTTC. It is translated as CASSIGGGAPQETQYF.

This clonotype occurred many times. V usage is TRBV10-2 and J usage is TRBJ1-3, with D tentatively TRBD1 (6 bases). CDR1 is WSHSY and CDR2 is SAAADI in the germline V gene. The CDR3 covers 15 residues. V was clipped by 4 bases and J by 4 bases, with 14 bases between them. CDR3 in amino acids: CASSGFRGRGNTIYF. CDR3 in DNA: TGCGCCAGCAGTGGATTCAGGGGAAGGGGAAACACCATATATTTT.

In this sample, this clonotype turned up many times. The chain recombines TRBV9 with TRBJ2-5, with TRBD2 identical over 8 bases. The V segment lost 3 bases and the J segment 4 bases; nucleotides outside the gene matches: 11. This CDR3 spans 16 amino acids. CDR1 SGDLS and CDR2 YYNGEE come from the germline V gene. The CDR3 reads CASSDGAGAPLETQYF. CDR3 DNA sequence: TGTGCCAGCAGCGATGGAGCGGGGGCCCCATTAGAGACCCAGTACTTC. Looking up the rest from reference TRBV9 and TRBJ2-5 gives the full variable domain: DSGVTQTPKHLITATGQRVTLRCSPRSGDLSVYWYQQSLDQGLQFLIQYYNGEERAKGNILERFSAQQFPDLHSELNLSSLELGDSALYFCASSDGAGAPLETQYFGPGTRLLVL.

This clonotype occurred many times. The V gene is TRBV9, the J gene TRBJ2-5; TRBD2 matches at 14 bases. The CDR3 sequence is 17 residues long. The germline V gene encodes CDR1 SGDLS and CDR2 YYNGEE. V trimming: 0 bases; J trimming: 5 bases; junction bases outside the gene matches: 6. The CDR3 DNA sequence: TGTGCCAGCAGCGTAGGGGGGACTAGCGGGAGTGGGGAGACCCAGTACTTC. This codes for CASSVGGTSGSGETQYF.

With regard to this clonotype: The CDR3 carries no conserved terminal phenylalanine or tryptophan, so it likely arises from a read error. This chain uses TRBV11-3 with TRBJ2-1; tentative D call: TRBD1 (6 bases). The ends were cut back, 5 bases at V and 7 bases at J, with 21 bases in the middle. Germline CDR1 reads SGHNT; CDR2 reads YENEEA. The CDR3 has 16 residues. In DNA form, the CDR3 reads TGTGCCAGCAGCGGGAAGGGGCCAGGGGCTCATAATGAGCAGTTCCTC. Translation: CASSGKGPGAHNEQFL.

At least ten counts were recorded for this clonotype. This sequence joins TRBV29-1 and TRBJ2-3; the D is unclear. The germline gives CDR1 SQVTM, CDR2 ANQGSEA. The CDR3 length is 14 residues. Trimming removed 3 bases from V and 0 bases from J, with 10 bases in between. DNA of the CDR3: TGCAGCGTTGAGGTCGCACTTAGCACAGATACGCAGTATTTT. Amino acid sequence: CSVEVALSTDTQYF.

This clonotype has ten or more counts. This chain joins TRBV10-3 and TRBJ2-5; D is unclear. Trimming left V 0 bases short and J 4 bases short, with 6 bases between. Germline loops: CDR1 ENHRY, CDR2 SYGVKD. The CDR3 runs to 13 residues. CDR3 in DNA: TGTGCCATCAGTGAGTCTGCGCGAGAGACCCAGTACTTC. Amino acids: CAISESARETQYF.

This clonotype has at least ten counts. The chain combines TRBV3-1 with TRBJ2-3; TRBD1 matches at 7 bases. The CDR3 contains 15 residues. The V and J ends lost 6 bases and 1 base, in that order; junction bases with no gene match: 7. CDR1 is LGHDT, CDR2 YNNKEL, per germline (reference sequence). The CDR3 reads CASSTTGAGTDTQYF. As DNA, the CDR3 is TGTGCCAGCAGTACTACAGGGGCAGGCACAGATACGCAGTATTTT.

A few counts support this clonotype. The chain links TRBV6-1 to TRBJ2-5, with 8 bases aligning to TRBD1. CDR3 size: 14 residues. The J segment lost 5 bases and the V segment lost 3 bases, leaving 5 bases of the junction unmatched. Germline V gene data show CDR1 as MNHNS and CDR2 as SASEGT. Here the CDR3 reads CASSDRGRWETQYF. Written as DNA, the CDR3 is TGTGCCAGCAGTGACAGGGGGCGATGGGAGACCCAGTACTTC.

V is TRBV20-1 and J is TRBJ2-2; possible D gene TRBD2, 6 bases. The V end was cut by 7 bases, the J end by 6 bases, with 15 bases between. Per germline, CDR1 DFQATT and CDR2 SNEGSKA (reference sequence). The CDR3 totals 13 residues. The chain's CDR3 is CSVNPGSAGELFF. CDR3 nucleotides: TGCAGTGTCAACCCCGGGAGTGCCGGGGAGCTGTTTTTT.